The 6 T cell receptor beta chains given below trace back to one sample, sequenced in a study of blood T cell dynamics during melanoma immunotherapy (dated by TCRdb to between 2020 and 2021). Libraries were constructed by the immunoSEQ multiplex PCR assay. As stored in TCRdb, this immuneACCESS dataset retains in-frame rearrangements with V and J assigned. A fraction of the clones does not appear; measured against another copy, unresolved V genes explain less than half of the discrepancy, and the remainder lacks a known reason. The sample profile shows around 10,000 clones; about four fifths of them were found once. Clones ranked in the top ten supply about 20% of the sample. The time point tag for this specimen amounts to: week 3, after first cycle of checkpoint inhibitor. The sequencing used blood, collected from a patient treated with checkpoint blockade. These TCRs come from a human donor with melanoma.

This clone is a singleton in its sample. The chain combines TRBV2 with TRBJ1-5; 10 bases fit TRBD1. Germline values: CDR1 SNHLY, CDR2 FYNNEI. The J segment lost 2 bases and the V segment lost 11 bases, leaving 12 bases of the junction unmatched. The CDR3 has 16 residues. The CDR3 coding sequence is TGTGCCTCCAAGGGGGACAGGGGTGTGGGCAATCAGCCCCAGCATTTT. The encoded protein is CASKGDRGVGNQPQHF.

J is TRBJ2-5 and V is TRBV15; 9 nucleotides line up with TRBD1. From germline, CDR1 is LNHNV and CDR2 YYDKDF (reference sequence). With V trimmed by 2 bases and J by 2 bases, 9 bases remained unmatched. This CDR3 comprises 17 residues. The CDR3 DNA follows: TGTGCCACCAGCAGACCTACAGGGGGCGCAGGACAAGAGACCCAGTACTTC. Translation gives CATSRPTGGAGQETQYF.

This rearrangement joins TRBV19 to TRBJ2-1; D remains ambiguous. Trimming left V 3 bases short and J 5 bases short, with 5 bases between. Germline assignment: CDR1 LNHDA and CDR2 SQIVND (reference sequence). There are 12 residues in the CDR3. As DNA, the CDR3 is TGTGCCAGTAGTATGGGTGACAATGAGCAGTTCTTC. Protein product: CASSMGDNEQFF.

The CDR3 nucleotides are TGTGCCAGCAGTGATCCCTACTATCGACAGCCGAGCTCTGGAAACACCATATATTTT. It encodes CASSDPYYRQPSSGNTIYF. The genes are TRBV2 and TRBJ1-3; TRBD1 might be the D (5 bases). This CDR3 has 19 amino acids. Germline V gene sequence: CDR1 SNHLY, CDR2 FYNNEI. The ends were cut back, 3 bases at V and 0 bases at J, with 21 bases in the middle.

CDR3 protein: CASSEDYINTGELFF. In DNA form, the CDR3 reads TGTGCCAGCAGTGAGGACTACATCAACACCGGGGAGCTGTTTTTT. The rearrangement links TRBV2 to TRBJ2-2; tentative D call: TRBD2 (6 bases). The CDR3 runs to 15 residues. Trimming took off 3 bases at V and 2 bases at J, with 10 bases between the two ends. Germline V lookup: CDR1 SNHLY, CDR2 FYNNEI.

This sequence joins TRBV27 and TRBJ2-1; perhaps D is TRBD1 or TRBD2 (5 bases each). This CDR3 is built from 15 residues. CDR1 and CDR2 from the germline V gene are MNHEY and SMNVEV (reference sequence). The V end was cut by 7 bases, the J end by 10 bases, with 23 bases between. The CDR3 region is CASTRDPQARMEQFF. CDR3 DNA sequence: TGTGCCAGCACCCGGGACCCCCAAGCTCGTATGGAGCAGTTCTTC.